The T cell receptor (beta chain) under discussion was sequenced for a study of vaccination and CD4 T cells after COVID-19. Cultured CD4+ T-cell DNA underwent Oncomine TCR Beta short-read sequencing. The authors extracted genomic DNA from cultured CD4+ T cells. TCRdb reprocessed the PCR reads with MiXCR, giving one entry per CDR3 protein. The repertoire holds fewer than 18,000 distinct CDR3 sequences, with roughly 50% as singletons. The treatment here: roughly 10-day PBMC culture with coronavirus spike peptide pools or control peptides (ViraFEST assay). In germline, CDR1 is MDHEN, CDR2 SYDVKM. V was trimmed by 6 bases and J by 0 bases, leaving 2 bases between them. The CDR3 covers 11 residues. With regard to this clonotype: Its specificity is not known.

Study-wide results and limits: For SARS-CoV-2-reactive clonotypes, the median went from approximately 21 to 38, a nonsignificant increase.

The source is a human donor who had recovered from COVID-19. The rearrangement uses TRBV28 and TRBJ1-2; D gene ambiguous. The sequencing input was CD4+ T cells from blood, cultured in vitro. The chain's CDR3 is CASSTNYGYTF. The CDR3 bases are TGTGCCAGCAGCACTAACTATGGCTACACCTTC.